This T cell receptor (beta chain) is drawn from a study of T cell repertoires in cytomegalovirus infection. TCRdb reprocessed the reads via MiXCR and lists one record per CDR3 protein. The table lists 150,000 or so distinct CDR3 sequences, about a sixth of them singletons, with over 15% in the top ten. Germline-derived CDR1 and CDR2 are SGHVS and FNYEAQ. The CDR3 runs 16 residues. J gave up 5 bases and V 0 bases, and 8 bases lay outside the gene matches. The receptor was derived from a human donor in good health (CMV status not recorded). Some clones in this sample may be carry-over from other donors' samples. V and J are TRBV7-6 and TRBJ2-5, with TRBD1 identical over 8 bases. Material for sequencing was CD8+ T cells from PBMCs. In DNA, the CDR3 is TGTGCCAGCAGCTTAGCGCGGACAGGGCGAGGGGAGACCCAGTACTTC. It yields the protein CASSLARTGRGETQYF.